These T cell receptor beta chains were read from a single sample in a study of control samples from healthy donors and cancer patients. The assay was immunoSEQ multiplex PCR, and TCRdb's table has in-frame clones only and misses some. The repertoire holds 130,000 to 150,000 clones, with around 90% as singletons. The sequenced sample consisted of blood. The receptors come from a man aged 25 to 40 in good health. Each CDR3 is given with its conserved first and last residue. Fields, in order: J gene, clone size, V gene, D gene, CDR3 DNA, CDR3 protein. A D gene is named only where the DNA matches it firmly. Clone size is not always given. Where it is, it says once, few, many or a class for expanded clones.

>TRBJ1-3|NA|TRBV7-8|NA
TGTGCCAGCAGCTTATTCAAGGGAGGAAACACCATATATTTT
CASSLFKGGNTIYF
>TRBJ1-1|NA|TRBV3-1/TRBV3-2|NA
TGTGCCAGCAGCCAAGACTCCGGACGGAACACTGAAGCTTTCTTT
CASSQDSGRNTEAFF
>TRBJ2-2|NA|TRBV30|NA
TGTGCCTGGGACGTGGGGGGAAACACCGGGGAGCTGTTTTTT
CAWDVGGNTGELFF
>TRBJ2-3|NA|TRBV9|TRBD2
TGTGCCAGCAGCGTAGGGACTAGCGGGGTGACAGATACGCAGTATTTT
CASSVGTSGVTDTQYF
>TRBJ1-2|NA|TRBV20-1|NA
TGCAGTGCTAGTTTGAAGGGAGGCTACACCTTC
CSASLKGGYTF
>TRBJ2-3|NA|TRBV5-4|NA
TGTGCCAGCAGCTTGGGATCCACAGATACGCAGTATTTT
CASSLGSTDTQYF
>TRBJ1-2|NA|TRBV19|TRBD1
TGTGCCAGTAGTCCCTGGACAGGGGATGACTATGGCTACACCTTC
CASSPWTGDDYGYTF
>TRBJ2-7|NA|TRBV7-2|TRBD1
TGTGCCAGCAGCATGACAGGGGGCTCCTACGAGCAGTACTTC
CASSMTGGSYEQYF
>TRBJ1-6|NA|TRBV19|NA
TGTGCCAGTAGGTTCGAGAGCTCCTATAATTCACCCCTCCACTTT
CASRFESSYNSPLHF
>TRBJ2-2|NA|TRBV2|NA
TGTGCCAGCCTTTCTGAGGGGGGGCCCACCGGGGAGCTGTTTTTT
CASLSEGGPTGELFF
>TRBJ1-5|NA|TRBV4-1|TRBD1
TGCGCCAGCAGCCAATCAGGGGGCGGGCATCAGCCCCAGCATTTT
CASSQSGGGHQPQHF
>TRBJ1-1|few|TRBV7-3|NA
TGTGCCAGCAGCTTATGGGGGAACACTGAAGCTTTCTTT
CASSLWGNTEAFF
>TRBJ2-1|NA|TRBV5-1|TRBD1
TGCGCCAGCAGCTCCGGGACAGGAGTATACAATGAGCAGTTCTTC
CASSSGTGVYNEQFF
>TRBJ2-1|NA|TRBV5-6|NA
TGTGCCAGCAGCTTTGTAAGGATCTACAATGAGCAGTTCTTC
CASSFVRIYNEQFF
>TRBJ1-2|NA|TRBV30|NA
TGTGCCTGGAGTGACATGTTTACTAACTATGGCTACACCTTC
CAWSDMFTNYGYTF
>TRBJ2-7|NA|TRBV6-5|NA
TGTGCCAGCAGTTACTCGAGGGTTACCTACGAGCAGTACTTC
CASSYSRVTYEQYF
>TRBJ1-2|once|TRBV10-3|NA
TGTGCCATCAAGCCTCAGGATTCCTATGGCTACACCTTC
CAIKPQDSYGYTF
>TRBJ1-3|NA|TRBV2|NA
TGTGCCAGCAGTGAACGCAGGGGAGGAAACACCATATATTTT
CASSERRGGNTIYF
>TRBJ1-2|NA|TRBV28|NA
TGTGCCAGCAGTTCGTCAGGGGCCGCTAAGAGCTACACCTTC
CASSSSGAAKSYTF
>TRBJ1-1|NA|TRBV30|NA
TGTGCCTGGAGCCCCGTCCGACAGCTCATGAACACTGAAGCTTTCTTT
CAWSPVRQLMNTEAFF
>TRBJ2-3|NA|TRBV12-3/TRBV12-4|TRBD2
TGTGCCAGCAGCTCTGGACTAGCGGGGCAGTATTTT
CASSSGLAGQYF
>TRBJ2-7|once|TRBV20-1|NA
TGCAGTGCTAGTAGCGGCGGGGCAAACTCCTACGAGCAGTACTTC
CSASSGGANSYEQYF
>TRBJ2-7|NA|TRBV11-2|NA
TGTGCCAGCAGCTTCACAGGGCCACCCTACGAGCAGTACTTC
CASSFTGPPYEQYF
>TRBJ2-2|few|TRBV3-1/TRBV3-2|NA
TGTGCCAGCAGCCAAGATGGGGCCATCCCCACCGGGGAGCTGTTTTTT
CASSQDGAIPTGELFF
>TRBJ2-7|NA|TRBV7-9|NA
TGTGCCAGCAGCTACGGGGGACACGAGCAGTACTTC
CASSYGGHEQYF
>TRBJ1-6|NA|TRBV10-3|NA
TGTGCCATCAGTGAGTCCCCCAGGGGCAATTCACCCCTCCACTTT
CAISESPRGNSPLHF
>TRBJ1-1|NA|TRBV5-6|NA
TGTGCCAGCAGCTCGGAAAGGTGGTACACTGAAGCTTTCTTT
CASSSERWYTEAFF
>TRBJ2-1|NA|TRBV4-2|NA
TGTGCCAGCAGCCAAGATCGGGCCAAAGGGCAGTTCTTC
CASSQDRAKGQFF
>TRBJ2-1|NA|TRBV12-3/TRBV12-4|NA
TGTGCCAGCAGTCCCGGCCATGAGCAGTTCTTC
CASSPGHEQFF
>TRBJ2-1|NA|TRBV13|TRBD2
TGTGCCAGCAGCTCGGGGACTAGCGGGAATGAGCAGTTCTTC
CASSSGTSGNEQFF
>TRBJ1-4|NA|TRBV24-1|TRBD1
TGTGCCACCAGTGCCTCGACAGGGTGGGATGAAAAACTGTTTTTT
CATSASTGWDEKLFF
>TRBJ1-3|NA|TRBV28|NA
TGTGCCAGCAGTCGCGGAGTAGGGGCTGGAAACACCATATATTTT
CASSRGVGAGNTIYF
>TRBJ1-1|NA|TRBV29-1|NA
TGCAGCGTTGAAATATGGAGACCGGGGACCACTGAAGCTTTCTTT
CSVEIWRPGTTEAFF
>TRBJ2-5|NA|TRBV28|TRBD2
TGTGCCAGCAGTTTAACACTAGCGGGGGAGCTTCCCAAGGAGACCCAGTACTTC
CASSLTLAGELPKETQYF
>TRBJ1-3|NA|TRBV19|NA
TGTGCCAGTAGCCTCCTTAGCTCTGGAAACACCATATATTTT
CASSLLSSGNTIYF
>TRBJ2-2|once|TRBV6-5|NA
TGTGCCAGCGGGGACGGGCCGAACACCGGGGAGCTGTTTTTT
CASGDGPNTGELFF
>TRBJ2-5|NA|TRBV11-2|NA
TGTGCCAGCAGCCTAGGGGTCCTCCGGTCCTCACAAGAGACCCAGTACTTC
CASSLGVLRSSQETQYF
>TRBJ1-2|NA|TRBV13|NA
TGTGCCAGCAGACGCCGGGGTGAGGACTATGGCTACACCTTC
CASRRRGEDYGYTF
>TRBJ1-6|once|TRBV2|NA
TGTGCCAGCAGTGAAGCGCGAGACAACGTCTATAATTCACCCCTCCACTTT
CASSEARDNVYNSPLHF
>TRBJ2-1|NA|TRBV7-3|NA
TGTGCCAGCAGCCCCATAGGGACTGCCTACAATGAGCAGTTCTTC
CASSPIGTAYNEQFF
>TRBJ1-2|NA|TRBV30|TRBD1
TGTGCCTGGAGTCCTGACTGGGACAGTAACTATGGCTACACCTTC
CAWSPDWDSNYGYTF
>TRBJ2-2|NA|TRBV28|TRBD2
TGTGCCAGCAGTCCACTCCGGGACTACAACACCGGGGAGCTGTTTTTT
CASSPLRDYNTGELFF
>TRBJ2-7|NA|TRBV19|NA
TGTGCCAGTAGTCCCTTCGGTTGGGATGTAGGGGAGGACTACGAGCAGTACTTC
CASSPFGWDVGEDYEQYF